The rows below give T cell receptor beta chains drawn from one sample of a study of blood T cell repertoires in COVID-19. The assay was immunoSEQ multiplex PCR, and TCRdb's table has in-frame clones only and misses some. This sample carries hundreds of thousands of clones, approximately 91% of them seen once, and the ten largest clones take 7% to 10%. Sequences were obtained from PBMCs or T cells enriched from blood (not recorded which). The origin of the receptors is an older woman who had recovered from COVID-19. Both conserved end residues are part of each CDR3. Expanded clones are given a class, and other clones once, few, many or no size at all.

>NA|TRBJ2-2|TRBV9
CASSVQGTTGELFF
>NA|TRBJ1-1|TRBV29-1
CSVVGGAGTEAFF
>NA|TRBJ1-6|TRBV19
CASNGQSPSSYNSPLHF
>NA|TRBJ1-1|TRBV11-2
CASSPERLNTEAFF
>NA|TRBJ2-3|TRBV3-1/TRBV3-2
CASSQRGGADTQYF
>once|TRBJ2-1|TRBV2
CASKGFRHSYNEQFF
>NA|TRBJ2-6|TRBV7-9
CASSLDRVGANVLTF
>NA|TRBJ1-1|TRBV19
CASSTGLGTEAFF
>NA|TRBJ2-7|TRBV10-3
CAISEVGGGASYEQYF
>few|TRBJ2-3|TRBV28
CASSFVRRTVSTDTQYF
>NA|TRBJ1-2|TRBV2
CASSWDFNYGYTF
>NA|TRBJ2-3|TRBV5-6
CASSFFSGGDTDTQYF
>NA|TRBJ2-2|TRBV5-1
CASSLPLSGQGAEFVTGELFF
>NA|TRBJ2-1|TRBV19
CASSGGKGWNEQFF
>once|TRBJ2-2|TRBV19
CASRSGGTGELFF
>NA|TRBJ2-5|TRBV5-1
CASSLASGGAIQETQYF
>NA|TRBJ1-6|TRBV19
CASSMERSVSPLHF
>NA|TRBJ1-5|TRBV4-1
CASSQDITDYSNQPQHF
>NA|TRBJ1-2|TRBV5-4
CASSLDGVYGYTF
>NA|TRBJ2-3|TRBV5-5
CASSASGGGQGLTDTQYF
>NA|TRBJ2-2|TRBV10-3
CAISETSKGELFF
>NA|TRBJ1-2|TRBV12-3/TRBV12-4
CASSLGTGTGYTF
>NA|TRBJ1-4|TRBV3-1/TRBV3-2
CASSQDLGPQGEKLFF
>NA|TRBJ1-2|TRBV19
CASSISAASNYGYTF
>NA|TRBJ1-3|TRBV19
CASSPSISGNTIYF
>NA|TRBJ2-7|TRBV27
CASSLTSSYEQYF
>NA|TRBJ2-1|TRBV24-1
CATSDPSGKRYNEQFF
>NA|TRBJ1-1|TRBV7-2
CASSVDREIMNTEAFF
>NA|TRBJ1-6|TRBV20-1
CSASGQFYNSPLHF
>once|TRBJ1-1|TRBV10-3
CAINNIGGGTEAFF
>NA|TRBJ1-5|TRBV3-1/TRBV3-2
CASSQGTGPQPQHF
>NA|TRBJ2-2|TRBV6-5
CASRQGTSPGELFF
>NA|TRBJ1-3|TRBV6-5
CASSSDAGATGNTIYF
>NA|TRBJ2-7|TRBV5-1
CASTRGYRDEQYF
>NA|TRBJ2-7|TRBV11-2
CASTMGGGAYEQYF
>few|TRBJ2-1|TRBV7-8
CASSLLASEQFF
>NA|TRBJ1-5|TRBV10-1
CASRGPGQGRRPQHF
>NA|TRBJ2-1|TRBV27
CASSSLAGGPTLYNEQFF
>NA|TRBJ1-2|TRBV11-2
CASSLQGEDYGYTF
>NA|TRBJ2-3|TRBV5-4
CASRSGGATDTQYF
>NA|TRBJ1-3|TRBV3-1/TRBV3-2
CASAQGAGNTIYF
>NA|TRBJ2-6|TRBV7-2
CASSLRQGWGSGANVLTF
>NA|TRBJ1-6|TRBV28
CASSFGTGRNSPLHF
>NA|TRBJ1-1|TRBV24-1
CATSDLGDTGTTEAFF
>NA|TRBJ1-4|TRBV5-1
CASSSGVQNEKLFF
>NA|TRBJ2-1|TRBV10-2
CASSDPARLATYNEQFF
>NA|TRBJ2-2|TRBV11-2
CASRNQRLAGGRRTGELFF
>NA|TRBJ1-5|TRBV15
CATSRDSLNQPQHF
>NA|TRBJ2-5|TRBV11-2
CASSTWDRVGETQYF
>NA|TRBJ2-3|TRBV7-9
CASSWTSGEVDTQYF
>once|TRBJ1-2|TRBV19
CASIRTGGAGYGYTF